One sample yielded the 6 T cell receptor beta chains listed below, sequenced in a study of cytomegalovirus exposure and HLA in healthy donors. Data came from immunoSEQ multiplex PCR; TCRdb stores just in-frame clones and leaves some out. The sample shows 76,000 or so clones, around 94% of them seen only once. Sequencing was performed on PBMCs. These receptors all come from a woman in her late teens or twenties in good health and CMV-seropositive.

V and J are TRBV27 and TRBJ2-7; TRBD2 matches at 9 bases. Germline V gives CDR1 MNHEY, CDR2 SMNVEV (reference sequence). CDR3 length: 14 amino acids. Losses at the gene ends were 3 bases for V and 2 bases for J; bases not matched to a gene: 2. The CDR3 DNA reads TGTGCCAGCAGTTTCGGACTAGCGCCCTACGAGCAGTACTTC. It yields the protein CASSFGLAPYEQYF.

The CDR3 region is CASSLGLGSTEAFF. CDR3 nucleotides: TGTGCCAGCAGTTTAGGTCTAGGTAGCACTGAAGCTTTCTTT. The genes are TRBV27 and TRBJ1-1; no firm D call. Germline V lookup: CDR1 MNHEY, CDR2 SMNVEV (reference sequence). Trimming removed 2 bases at V and 4 bases at J, with 11 bases between. CDR3 length: 14 amino acids.

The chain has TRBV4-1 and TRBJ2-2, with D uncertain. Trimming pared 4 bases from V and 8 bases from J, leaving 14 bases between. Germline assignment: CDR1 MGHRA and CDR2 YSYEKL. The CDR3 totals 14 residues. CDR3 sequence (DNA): TGCGCCAGCAGCCCACCAGGCTCGCCGGGGGAGCTGTTTTTT. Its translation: CASSPPGSPGELFF.

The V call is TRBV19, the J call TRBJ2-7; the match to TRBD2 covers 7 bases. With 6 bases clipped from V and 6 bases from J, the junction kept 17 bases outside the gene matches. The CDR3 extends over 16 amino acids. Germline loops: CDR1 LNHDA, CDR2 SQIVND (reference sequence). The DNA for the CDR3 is TGTGCCAGTAGCCCAGGTAAGGGACTATCGACAGCCGAGCAGTACTTC. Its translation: CASSPGKGLSTAEQYF. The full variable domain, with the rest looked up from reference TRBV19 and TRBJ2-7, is DGGITQSPKYLFRKEGQNVTLSCEQNLNHDAMYWYRQDPGQGLRLIYYSQIVNDFQKGDIAEGYSVSREKKESFPLTVTSAQKNPTAFYLCASSPGKGLSTAEQYFGPGTRLTVT.

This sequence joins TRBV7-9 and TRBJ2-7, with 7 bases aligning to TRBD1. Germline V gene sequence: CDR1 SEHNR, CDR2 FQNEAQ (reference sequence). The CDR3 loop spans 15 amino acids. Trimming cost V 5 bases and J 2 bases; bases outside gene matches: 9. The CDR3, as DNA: TGTGCCAGCAGCCCCCCGGGACAGTTTACCTACGAGCAGTACTTC. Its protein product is CASSPPGQFTYEQYF.

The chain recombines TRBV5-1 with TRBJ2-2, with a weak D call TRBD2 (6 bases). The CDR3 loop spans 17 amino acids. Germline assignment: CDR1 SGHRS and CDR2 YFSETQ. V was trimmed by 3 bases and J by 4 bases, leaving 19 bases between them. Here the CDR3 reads CASSWERGTLGTGELFF. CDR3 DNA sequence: TGCGCCAGCAGCTGGGAGAGAGGGACTCTCGGCACCGGGGAGCTGTTTTTT.